Following are 28 T cell receptor beta chains from one sample sequenced in a study of OX40 agonist ivuxolimab in advanced cancers. TCRdb's copy holds only in-frame clones and misses some; the assay was immunoSEQ multiplex PCR. Here the sample spans under 70,000 clones, 70% to 90% being singletons. The sequenced sample was CD4+ or CD8+ T cells sorted from blood, obtained in a trial of the OX40 agonist ivuxolimab. The receptor set was obtained from an adult with an advanced solid tumor such as melanoma, head and neck, liver or kidney cancer.

The J gene is TRBJ2-4, the V gene TRBV27; 9 nucleotides line up with TRBD2. V lost 5 bases to trimming and J lost 1 base; unmatched junction nucleotides: 3. The V gene's germline CDR1 is MNHEY and CDR2 SMNVEV (reference sequence). The CDR3 length is 15 residues. Here the CDR3 reads CASSPSGRAKNIQYF. For the CDR3, the DNA is TGTGCCAGCAGTCCCAGCGGGAGGGCCAAAAACATTCAGTACTTC.

V and J are TRBV7-8 and TRBJ2-3, with D maybe TRBD1 (6 bases). Germline CDR1 and CDR2: SGHVS and FQNEAQ. The CDR3 runs to 15 residues. The germline V and J ends were trimmed by 5 bases and 7 bases, with 19 bases remaining between them. CDR3 sequence: CASSHPRGLGHTQYF. Here the CDR3 DNA reads TGTGCCAGCAGCCATCCGAGGGGGTTGGGACATACGCAGTATTTT.

V is TRBV19 and J is TRBJ2-2; D remains unclear. The CDR3 spans 12 residues. V lost 6 bases and J lost 2, with 4 bases in between. The V gene's germline CDR1 is LNHDA and CDR2 SQIVND (reference sequence). The CDR3 DNA reads TGTGCCAGTAGCTTAAACACCGGGGAGCTGTTTTTT. Translating it yields CASSLNTGELFF. The full variable domain, rest sourced from reference TRBV19 and TRBJ2-2, is DGGITQSPKYLFRKEGQNVTLSCEQNLNHDAMYWYRQDPGQGLRLIYYSQIVNDFQKGDIAEGYSVSREKKESFPLTVTSAQKNPTAFYLCASSLNTGELFFGEGSRLTVL.

The chain recombines TRBV18 with TRBJ2-7, with 8 bases aligning to TRBD1. The CDR3 extends over 16 amino acids. Germline values: CDR1 KGHSH, CDR2 LQKENI. The ends lost 0 bases at V and 6 bases at J; junction bases unmatched: 10. DNA for the CDR3: TGTGCCAGCTCACCACCGGCGGGACAGGCACTCAGCGAGCAGTACTTC. Its protein is CASSPPAGQALSEQYF. Using reference TRBV18 and TRBJ2-7 for the parts outside the CDR3, the full variable domain is NAGVMQNPRHLVRRRGQEARLRCSPMKGHSHVYWYRQLPEEGLKFMVYLQKENIIDESGMPKERFSAEFPKEGPSILRIQQVVRGDSAAYFCASSPPAGQALSEQYFGPGTRLTVT.

In this sample, this clone turned up a few times. The V gene is TRBV14, the J gene TRBJ2-7; tentatively, D is TRBD1 (5 bases). Trimming removed 0 bases from V and 6 bases from J, with 15 bases in between. The CDR3 totals 15 residues. Germline V gives CDR1 SGHDN, CDR2 FVKESK. CDR3 in DNA: TGTGCCAGCAGCCAAGATTCCCAGGGAATTAGCGAGCAGTACTTC. Translation: CASSQDSQGISEQYF.

This chain uses TRBV10-3 with TRBJ2-3; perhaps TRBD2 as D (5 bases). Germline lookup yields CDR1 ENHRY and CDR2 SYGVKD. The germline V and J ends were trimmed by 3 bases and 0 bases, with 10 bases remaining between them. This CDR3 is built from 15 residues. This CDR3 reads CAISDERSSTDTQYF. CDR3 in DNA: TGTGCCATCAGTGACGAGCGGTCTAGCACAGATACGCAGTATTTT.

CDR3 sequence reads: CASGRDRNQPQHF. As DNA, the CDR3 is TGTGCCAGCGGACGGGACAGGAATCAGCCCCAGCATTTT. V usage is TRBV7-3 and J usage is TRBJ1-5; 8 bases fit TRBD1. Unmatched junction bases numbered 4, after V lost 8 bases and J lost 4 bases. Germline V lookup: CDR1 SGHTA, CDR2 FQGTGA. The CDR3 is 13 residues long. The variable domain in full, completed from reference TRBV7-3 and TRBJ1-5, reads GAGVSQTPSNKVTEKGKYVELRCDPISGHTALYWYRQSLGQGPEFLIYFQGTGAADDSGLPNDRFFAVRPEGSVSTLKIQRTERGDSAVYLCASGRDRNQPQHFGDGTRLSIL.

The chain combines TRBV20-1 with TRBJ1-1, with a tentative D call TRBD1 (5 bases). Between the trimmed V and J ends, which lost 1 base and 5 bases, there was a span of 5 bases. The CDR3 length is 11 residues. Germline CDR1 DFQATT, CDR2 SNEGSKA (reference sequence). The CDR3 here is CSARGGTEAFF. CDR3 nucleotide sequence: TGCAGTGCTAGAGGGGGGACTGAAGCTTTCTTT.

A word on this clone: The same CDR3 also results from other DNA sequences found in this sample. The chain has TRBV28 and TRBJ2-7; 8 bases fit TRBD2. Trimming removed 6 bases from V and 2 bases from J; junction bases left unmatched: 6. The germline CDR1 and CDR2 sequences are MDHEN and SYDVKM. The CDR3 has 14 amino acids. The CDR3: CASSSPGLAYEQYF. CDR3 sequence (DNA): TGTGCCAGCAGCTCCCCGGGACTAGCCTACGAGCAGTACTTC.

This clone showed up just a few times. The chain is built from TRBV2 and TRBJ2-1; tentative D call: TRBD2 (5 bases). The CDR3 has 12 amino acids. V lost 6 bases and J lost 6, with 9 bases in between. Per germline, CDR1 SNHLY and CDR2 FYNNEI. The CDR3 sequence: CASRQAGNEQFF. The CDR3, as DNA: TGTGCCAGCAGGCAGGCGGGCAATGAGCAGTTCTTC. The variable domain in full, with the rest retrieved from reference TRBV2 and TRBJ2-1, is EPEVTQTPSHQVTQMGQEVILRCVPISNHLYFYWYRQILGQKVEFLVSFYNNEISEKSEIFDDQFSVERPDGSNFTLKIRSTKLEDSAMYFCASRQAGNEQFFGPGTRLTVL.

The chain carries TRBV6-1 and TRBJ1-5; tentatively, D is TRBD1 (5 bases). CDR3 length equals 13 residues. Germline V gives CDR1 MNHNS, CDR2 SASEGT. Trimming took off 6 bases at V and 7 bases at J, with 13 bases between the two ends. CDR3: CASRNQGNQPQHF. In DNA, the CDR3 is TGTGCCAGCAGAAATCAGGGAAACCAGCCCCAGCATTTT.

The rearrangement uses TRBV29-1 and TRBJ1-1, with a possible D match to TRBD1 (5 bases). The germline gives CDR1 SQVTM, CDR2 ANQGSEA. There are 11 residues in the CDR3. Trimming took 4 bases from V and 9 from J, leaving 12 bases between them. The CDR3 region has the DNA TGCAGCGTTGCCCGTATGGGGCAAGCTTTCTTT. This translates into CSVARMGQAFF.

This chain links TRBV5-1 with TRBJ2-4, with 7 bases that match TRBD1. The germline gives CDR1 SGHRS, CDR2 YFSETQ. The CDR3 runs to 14 residues. V dropped 1 base and J dropped 6; count of bases not matched to a gene: 4. The CDR3 DNA reads as TGCGCCAGCAGCTTGACAGGGGTTACAAACATTCAGTACTTC. Protein sequence: CASSLTGVTNIQYF.

The J gene is TRBJ2-2, the V gene TRBV7-9; TRBD2 matches at 10 bases. V lost 7 bases and J lost 3; bases outside the gene matches: 8. From germline, CDR1 is SEHNR and CDR2 FQNEAQ (reference sequence). The CDR3 is 16 residues long. The CDR3 loop is CASTQWGTSDTGELFF. The DNA for the CDR3 is TGTGCCAGCACCCAGTGGGGGACTAGCGACACCGGGGAGCTGTTTTTT.

J is TRBJ1-2 and V is TRBV19; tentative D call: TRBD1 (5 bases). This CDR3 spans 14 amino acids. Per germline, CDR1 LNHDA and CDR2 SQIVND (reference sequence). Trimming stripped 5 bases from V and 8 bases from J, with 18 bases between. The CDR3, as DNA: TGTGCCAGTAGTCCCCACGAGGGGTCCGGCGGCTACACCTTC. Translation gives CASSPHEGSGGYTF.

This chain joins TRBV6-9 and TRBJ2-3; D is uncertain. This CDR3 is 14 amino acids long. Trimming took 7 bases from V and 0 from J, leaving 11 bases between them. CDR1 is MNHGY and CDR2 is SVAAGI in the germline V gene. This chain's CDR3 is CASNPFGSTDTQYF. The CDR3 coding sequence is TGTGCCAGCAATCCCTTCGGCAGCACAGATACGCAGTATTTT.

V is TRBV5-1 and J is TRBJ1-2; no firm D call. Trimming pared 4 bases from V and 1 base from J, leaving 11 bases between. Germline V gives CDR1 SGHRS, CDR2 YFSETQ. This CDR3 spans 14 amino acids. The CDR3 loop reads CASSQWTDNYGYTF. The CDR3 DNA reads TGCGCCAGCAGCCAATGGACCGATAACTATGGCTACACCTTC.

The rearrangement joins TRBV7-3 to TRBJ2-1; 14 bases line up with TRBD2. Germline V lookup: CDR1 SGHTA, CDR2 FQGTGA. Germline trimming cut 4 bases from V and 5 bases from J; bases unmatched to any gene: 1. This CDR3 contains 15 residues. CDR3 protein: CASSSGLAGDNEQFF. The CDR3 coding sequence is TGTGCCAGCAGCTCGGGACTAGCGGGAGACAATGAGCAGTTCTTC.

The V call is TRBV7-2, the J call TRBJ2-7; tentative D call: TRBD2 (6 bases). This CDR3 is built from 13 residues. Germline CDR1 reads SGHTA; CDR2 reads FQGNSA. Trimming shortened V by 4 bases and J by 4 bases, and 11 bases separated the two germline ends. CDR3 in DNA: TGTGCCAGCAGCTCCCCGGGGACTTACGAGCAGTACTTC. Translated: CASSSPGTYEQYF.

The chain carries TRBV9 and TRBJ2-3, with TRBD2 identical over 7 bases. The V segment lost 0 bases and the J segment 8 bases; nucleotides outside the gene matches: 6. This CDR3 comprises 14 residues. The germline CDR1 and CDR2 sequences are SGDLS and YYNGEE. CDR3 nucleotide sequence: TGTGCCAGCAGCGTAGCCGGCAGCGGGGCTACGCAGTATTTT. It translates to CASSVAGSGATQYF.

This chain links TRBV7-9 with TRBJ2-5; 14 bases match TRBD2. The CDR3 is 16 residues long. CDR1 SEHNR and CDR2 FQNEAQ come from the germline V gene (reference sequence). With 3 bases clipped from V and 5 bases from J, the junction kept 5 bases outside the gene matches. Here the CDR3 reads CASSFGTSGREETQYF. The CDR3 DNA follows: TGTGCCAGCAGCTTCGGGACTAGCGGGAGAGAGGAGACCCAGTACTTC.

The chain employs TRBV19 and TRBJ2-5, with a weak D call TRBD1 (6 bases). CDR3 length: 14 residues. Trimming pared 5 bases from V and 0 bases from J, leaving 10 bases between. Germline loops: CDR1 LNHDA, CDR2 SQIVND (reference sequence). CDR3 sequence reads: CASSLQGHQETQYF. The CDR3 DNA reads as TGTGCCAGTAGTCTACAGGGCCACCAAGAGACCCAGTACTTC.

This clone has just one count. The rearrangement joins TRBV9 to TRBJ2-1, with D possibly TRBD2 on 7 matching bases. The CDR3 runs to 15 residues. Trimming cost V 4 bases and J 4 bases, with 15 bases left between them. The germline CDR1 and CDR2 sequences are SGDLS and YYNGEE. This chain's CDR3 is CASSSPGGGYNEQFF. DNA of the CDR3: TGTGCCAGCAGCTCCCCGGGGGGCGGATACAATGAGCAGTTCTTC.

This clone showed up just once. The V gene is TRBV28, the J gene TRBJ2-5; 7 bases match TRBD1. CDR1 and CDR2 (germline): MDHEN, SYDVKM. After removal of 6 bases from V and 0 bases from J, the junction contained 7 bases not matched to a gene. The CDR3 consists of 15 residues. CDR3 nucleotides: TGTGCCAGCAGCCGCCTGACAGGGAACCAAGAGACCCAGTACTTC. This translates into CASSRLTGNQETQYF.

The chain combines TRBV7-3 with TRBJ2-1, with D tentatively TRBD1 (6 bases). V lost 1 base to trimming and J lost 15 bases, with 22 bases between them. The CDR3 has 15 amino acids. Looked up from germline, CDR1 is SGHTA and CDR2 is FQGTGA. The CDR3 loop reads CASSLNPLGSGQMFF. CDR3 in DNA: TGTGCCAGCAGCTTAAATCCCCTAGGCTCGGGACAAATGTTCTTC.

This clone occurred a few times. The J gene is TRBJ1-5, the V gene TRBV19, with D possibly matching TRBD1 (5 bases). Trimming took off 5 bases at V and 2 bases at J, with 7 bases between the two ends. Per the germline V gene, CDR1 is LNHDA and CDR2 is SQIVND (reference sequence). The CDR3 length is 13 residues. The CDR3 nucleotides read TGTGCCAGTAGTCAGGGTGGCAATCAGCCCCAGCATTTT. Its protein is CASSQGGNQPQHF.

This clone was counted only a few times. This sequence joins TRBV7-2 and TRBJ2-5, with TRBD1 identical over 7 bases. Per germline, CDR1 SGHTA and CDR2 FQGNSA. This CDR3 region has 14 residues. With 5 bases clipped from V and 2 bases from J, the junction kept 5 bases outside the gene matches. The CDR3 nucleotides read TGTGCCAGCAGCGAGGGGGCAGTTCAAGAGACCCAGTACTTC. It yields the protein CASSEGAVQETQYF.

The J gene is TRBJ1-6, the V gene TRBV5-1; tentative D call: TRBD1 (5 bases). This CDR3 region has 14 residues. CDR1 and CDR2 from the germline V gene are SGHRS and YFSETQ. V dropped 0 bases and J dropped 7 bases, with 8 bases sitting between them. The CDR3 coding sequence is TGCGCCAGCAGCTTGGGACAGCGCAATTCACCCCTCCACTTT. Translation: CASSLGQRNSPLHF.